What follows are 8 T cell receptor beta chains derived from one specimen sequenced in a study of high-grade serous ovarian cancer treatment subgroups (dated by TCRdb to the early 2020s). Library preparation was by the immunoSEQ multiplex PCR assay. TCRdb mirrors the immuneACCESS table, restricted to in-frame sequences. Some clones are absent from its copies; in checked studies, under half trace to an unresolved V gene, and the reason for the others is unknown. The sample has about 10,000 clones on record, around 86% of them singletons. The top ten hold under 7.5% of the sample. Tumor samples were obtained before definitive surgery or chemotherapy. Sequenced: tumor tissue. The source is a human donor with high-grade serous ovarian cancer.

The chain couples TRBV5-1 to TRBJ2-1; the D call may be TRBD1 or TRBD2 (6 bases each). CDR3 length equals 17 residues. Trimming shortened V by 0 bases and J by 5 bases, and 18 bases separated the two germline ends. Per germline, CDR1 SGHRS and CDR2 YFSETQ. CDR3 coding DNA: TGCGCCAGCAGCTTGGACCCGGGTGGGGGGCCTAACAATGAGCAGTTCTTC. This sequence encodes CASSLDPGGGPNNEQFF.

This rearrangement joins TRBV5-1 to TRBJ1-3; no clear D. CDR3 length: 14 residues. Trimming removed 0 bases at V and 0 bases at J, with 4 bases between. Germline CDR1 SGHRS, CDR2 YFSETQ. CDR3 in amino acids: CASSLGASGNTIYF. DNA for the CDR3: TGCGCCAGCAGCTTGGGCGCCTCTGGAAACACCATATATTTT. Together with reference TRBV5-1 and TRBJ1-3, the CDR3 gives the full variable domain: KAGVTQTPRYLIKTRGQQVTLSCSPISGHRSVSWYQQTPGQGLQFLFEYFSETQRNKGNFPGRFSGRQFSNSRSEMNVSTLELGDSALYLCASSLGASGNTIYFGEGSWLTVV.

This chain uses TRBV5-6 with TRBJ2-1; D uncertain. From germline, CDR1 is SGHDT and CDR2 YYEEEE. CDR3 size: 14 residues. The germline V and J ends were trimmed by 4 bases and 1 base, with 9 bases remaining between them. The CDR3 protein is CASSRRESYNEQFF. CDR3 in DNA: TGTGCCAGCAGCAGAAGGGAATCCTACAATGAGCAGTTCTTC.

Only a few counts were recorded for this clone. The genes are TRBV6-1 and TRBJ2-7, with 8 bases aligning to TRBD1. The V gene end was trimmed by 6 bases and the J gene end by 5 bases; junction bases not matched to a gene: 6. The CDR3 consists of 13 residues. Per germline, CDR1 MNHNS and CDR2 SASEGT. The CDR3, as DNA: TGTGCCAGCAGCCGGACAGGGTCCCACGAGCAGTACTTC. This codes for CASSRTGSHEQYF.

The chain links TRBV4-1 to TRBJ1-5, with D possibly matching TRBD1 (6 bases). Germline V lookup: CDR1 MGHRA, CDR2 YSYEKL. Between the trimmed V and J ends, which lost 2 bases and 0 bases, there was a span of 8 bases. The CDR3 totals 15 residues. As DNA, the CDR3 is TGCGCCAGCAGCCAATCAGGGGATAGCAATCAGCCCCAGCATTTT. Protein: CASSQSGDSNQPQHF.

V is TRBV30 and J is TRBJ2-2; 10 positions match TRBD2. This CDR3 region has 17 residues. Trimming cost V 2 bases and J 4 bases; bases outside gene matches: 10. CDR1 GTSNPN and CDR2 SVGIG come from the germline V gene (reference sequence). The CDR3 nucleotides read TGTGCCTGGAGTCGAGCGGGAGGGCCTTTAGGCACCGGGGAGCTGTTTTTT. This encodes CAWSRAGGPLGTGELFF. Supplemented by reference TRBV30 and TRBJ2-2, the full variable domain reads SQTIHQWPATLVQPVGSPLSLECTVEGTSNPNLYWYRQAAGRGLQLLFYSVGIGQISSEVPQNLSASRPQDRQFILSSKKLLLSDSGFYLCAWSRAGGPLGTGELFFGEGSRLTVL.

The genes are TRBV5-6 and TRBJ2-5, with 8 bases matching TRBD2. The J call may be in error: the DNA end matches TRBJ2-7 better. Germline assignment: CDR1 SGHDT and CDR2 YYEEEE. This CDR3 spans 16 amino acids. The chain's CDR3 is CASSSPWASGSYEQYF. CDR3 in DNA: TGTGCCAGCAGCTCTCCGTGGGCTAGCGGGTCCTACGAGCAGTACTTC.

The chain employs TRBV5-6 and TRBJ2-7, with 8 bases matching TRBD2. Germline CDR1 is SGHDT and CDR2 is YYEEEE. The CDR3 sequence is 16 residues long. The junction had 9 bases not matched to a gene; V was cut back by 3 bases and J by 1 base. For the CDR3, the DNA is TGTGCCAGCAGCTCTCCGTGGGCTAGCGGGTCCTACGAGCAGTACTTC. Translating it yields CASSSPWASGSYEQYF.